A single sample is the source of the 31 T cell receptor beta chains below, sequenced in a study of CD8 T cells in Susac syndrome. The RNA input was about 0.45 to 1 ug, and it was reverse transcribed with random hexamers. TCRdb processed the immunoSEQ multiplex PCR reads anew with MiXCR; each CDR3 protein has one entry. The sample lists about 150,000 distinct CDR3 sequences, roughly 95% seen once, with 0.14% to 0.15% in the top ten. Sequences were obtained from CD8+ T cells from PBMCs. Receptors originate from a human donor with multiple sclerosis.

This chain links TRBV15 with TRBJ2-7; TRBD2 matches 8 bases. The germline V gene encodes CDR1 LNHNV and CDR2 YYDKDF (reference sequence). The J segment lost 4 bases and the V segment lost 1 base, leaving 6 bases of the junction unmatched. The CDR3 spans 15 residues. The CDR3 loop is CATSRGASGPYEQYV. CDR3 DNA sequence: TGTGCCACCAGCAGAGGGGCTAGCGGGCCTTACGAGCAGTACGTC.

The chain employs TRBV7-9 and TRBJ2-5; D is undetermined. The CDR3 is made up of 14 amino acids. Looked up from germline, CDR1 is SEHNR and CDR2 is FQNEAQ (reference sequence). Trimming removed 6 bases at V and 6 bases at J, with 17 bases between. The CDR3 loop reads CASRGLVDEKTQYF. The CDR3 DNA is TGTGCCAGCAGAGGGCTGGTGGACGAAAAGACCCAGTACTTC.

The chain employs TRBV6-1 and TRBJ1-1, with D unclear. This CDR3 has 15 amino acids. The ends were cut back, 5 bases at V and 0 bases at J, with 13 bases in the middle. Germline-derived CDR1 and CDR2 are MNHNS and SASEGT. CDR3 residues: CASSPETGMNTEAFF. The DNA for the CDR3 is TGTGCCAGCAGTCCCGAGACGGGAATGAACACTGAAGCTTTCTTT.

V and J are TRBV16 and TRBJ1-1; 7 bases fit TRBD1. The trim removed 3 bases at V and 7 bases at J, leaving 8 bases unmatched. CDR3 length: 14 residues. The germline V gene encodes CDR1 KGHSY and CDR2 FQNENV. The CDR3 is CASSHAAGQSEAFF. DNA of the CDR3: TGTGCCAGCAGCCATGCGGCGGGACAGAGTGAAGCTTTCTTT.

DNA of the CDR3: TGTGCCAGCATTGCCGATTTAGATACGCAGTATTTT. Protein: CASIADLDTQYF. The chain combines TRBV12-3 or TRBV12-4 with TRBJ2-3; D call uncertain. This CDR3 has 12 residues. Trimming pared 7 bases from V and 5 bases from J, leaving 10 bases between.

V gene TRBV9 combines with J gene TRBJ2-5, with D uncertain. V was pared by 5 bases and J by 5 bases, with 16 bases between. Germline CDR1 SGDLS, CDR2 YYNGEE. CDR3 size: 14 residues. The CDR3 nucleotides read TGTGCCAGCAGTCCCATCGTTAAGGGCGAGACCCAGTACTTC. Its translation is CASSPIVKGETQYF.

The chain joins TRBV29-1 to TRBJ1-1; D not certain. The CDR3 has 12 amino acids. Germline assignment: CDR1 SQVTM and CDR2 ANQGSEA. Deletions cut 5 bases from V and 2 bases from J, with 9 bases between. The CDR3 DNA reads TGCAGCGTTCGGGGAGCTAACACTGAAGCTTTCTTT. This codes for CSVRGANTEAFF.

The chain couples TRBV20-1 to TRBJ2-7; D gene uncertain. Germline V CDR1 and CDR2: DFQATT, SNEGSKA (reference sequence). Trimming left V 3 bases short and J 0 bases short, with 12 bases between. This CDR3 has 14 amino acids. CDR3: CSASSAVDSYEQYF. The CDR3 coding sequence is TGCAGTGCTAGTTCGGCGGTGGACTCCTACGAGCAGTACTTC.

This chain joins TRBV27 and TRBJ2-1, with unresolved D. The CDR3 loop spans 15 amino acids. Germline CDR1 reads MNHEY; CDR2 reads SMNVEV (reference sequence). V lost 5 bases, J lost 0 bases, and 11 bases lay in between. The CDR3: CASSDGRYSYNEQFF. The CDR3 coding sequence is TGTGCCAGCAGTGATGGACGGTACTCCTACAATGAGCAGTTCTTC.

V and J are TRBV29-1 and TRBJ2-2; D ambiguous. Trimming left V 4 bases short and J 6 bases short, with 15 bases between. CDR3 length equals 14 residues. Germline CDR1 is SQVTM and CDR2 is ANQGSEA. Here the CDR3 reads CSVVLGFASGELFF. CDR3 in DNA: TGCAGCGTTGTCTTGGGGTTTGCGTCCGGGGAGCTGTTTTTT.

V and J are TRBV7-8 and TRBJ2-7; 8 nucleotides match TRBD1. The trim removed 1 base at V and 6 bases at J, leaving 2 bases unmatched. CDR1 and CDR2 from the germline V gene are SGHVS and FQNEAQ. This CDR3 contains 13 residues. CDR3 in amino acids: CASSLDRGSEQYF. The CDR3 region has the DNA TGTGCCAGCAGCTTAGACAGGGGGTCCGAGCAGTACTTC.

This chain connects TRBV27 to TRBJ2-7, with D perhaps being TRBD1 or TRBD2 (6 bases each). Germline assignment: CDR1 MNHEY and CDR2 SMNVEV (reference sequence). The V gene lost 4 bases and the J gene lost 0 bases, with 25 bases spanning the gap. This CDR3 contains 19 residues. The CDR3 protein is CASSSRGVGTPMSSYEQYV. The CDR3, as DNA: TGTGCCAGCAGTTCAAGGGGGGTTGGGACTCCCATGAGCTCCTACGAGCAGTACGTC.

This sequence joins TRBV29-1 and TRBJ1-1, with D unresolved. Looked up from germline, CDR1 is SQVTM and CDR2 is ANQGSEA. This CDR3 has 15 residues. The V end lost 0 bases, the J end lost 3 bases, and 14 bases lay between the germline ends. The CDR3 loop is CSVEDRRVRDTEAFF. In nucleotides, the CDR3 is TGCAGCGTTGAAGATCGGCGGGTGAGGGACACTGAAGCTTTCTTT.

The gene calls are TRBV14 and TRBJ2-1, with D uncertain. V was cut by 2 bases and J by 3 bases, with 11 bases left in between. The CDR3 is 15 residues long. Germline CDR1 is SGHDN and CDR2 is FVKESK. The CDR3 here is CASSQPRPGYNEQFF. The CDR3 DNA sequence: TGTGCCAGCAGCCAACCGAGACCAGGCTACAATGAGCAGTTCTTC.

Written as DNA, the CDR3 is TGTGCCAGCAGCTTGGAAGGGACAGGGAACTATGGCTACACCTTC. It is translated as CASSLEGTGNYGYTF. The chain links TRBV7-9 to TRBJ1-2; 9 positions match TRBD1. This CDR3 contains 15 residues. The germline CDR1 and CDR2 sequences are SEHNR and FQNEAQ (reference sequence). Germline trimming cut 3 bases from V and 2 bases from J; bases unmatched to any gene: 4.

The chain has TRBV3-1 and TRBJ1-1, with D uncertain. The CDR3 loop spans 14 amino acids. Germline CDR1 and CDR2: LGHDT and YNNKEL (reference sequence). V lost 3 bases, J lost 0 bases, and 8 bases lay in between. The CDR3 protein is CASSHWAVNTEAFF. The CDR3 bases are TGTGCCAGCAGCCACTGGGCCGTGAACACTGAAGCTTTCTTT.

This clonotype was observed a few times. This chain connects TRBV29-1 to TRBJ2-7; perhaps TRBD1 as D (5 bases). Per germline, CDR1 SQVTM and CDR2 ANQGSEA. This CDR3 spans 11 amino acids. The ends were cut back, 4 bases at V and 5 bases at J, with 9 bases in the middle. CDR3 in amino acids: CSVVSGNEQYF. The CDR3 DNA is TGCAGCGTTGTATCAGGGAACGAGCAGTACTTC.

This chain connects TRBV30 to TRBJ1-2; D is undetermined. Germline values: CDR1 GTSNPN, CDR2 SVGIG (reference sequence). Trimming removed 0 bases at V and 4 bases at J, with 9 bases between. This CDR3 is built from 13 residues. In DNA, the CDR3 is TGTGCCTGGAGTGTAGAGTCAGGCTATGGCTACACCTTC. Translating it yields CAWSVESGYGYTF.

V gene TRBV13 combines with J gene TRBJ1-2; D remains ambiguous. CDR3 length: 13 residues. V was trimmed by 5 bases and J by 7 bases, leaving 14 bases between them. Germline V CDR1 and CDR2: PRHDT, FYEKMQ (reference sequence). The CDR3 region is CASSVTPKGGYTF. The CDR3 DNA sequence: TGTGCCAGCAGCGTTACACCTAAAGGTGGCTACACCTTC.

The chain uses TRBV5-6 and TRBJ2-3; a possible D gene is TRBD1 (5 bases). The CDR3 is 13 residues long. Germline V gene sequence: CDR1 SGHDT, CDR2 YYEEEE. V was trimmed by 4 bases and J by 6 bases, leaving 12 bases between them. Written as DNA, the CDR3 is TGTGCCAGCAGCACGCCGCAGGGCGATACGCAGTATTTT. Amino acid sequence: CASSTPQGDTQYF.

The chain combines TRBV6-6 with TRBJ2-2, with 7 bases matching TRBD2. J was trimmed by 6 bases and V by 2 bases; bases with no gene match: 9. The germline V gene encodes CDR1 MNHNY and CDR2 SVGAGI (reference sequence). CDR3 length: 16 amino acids. The CDR3 sequence: CASSYVRGDLAGELFF. Here the CDR3 DNA reads TGTGCCAGCAGTTACGTTCGGGGGGATCTGGCCGGGGAGCTGTTTTTT.

The V gene is TRBV20-1, the J gene TRBJ2-3, with 13 bases that match TRBD2. Germline V gene lookup returns CDR1 DFQATT and CDR2 SNEGSKA (reference sequence). The trim removed 1 base at V and 2 bases at J, leaving 3 bases unmatched. This CDR3 has 16 residues. The CDR3 DNA reads as TGCAGTGCTAGAGCCACTAGCGGGGGGGCCACAGATACGCAGTATTTT. Translated: CSARATSGGATDTQYF.

CDR3 sequence reads: CASSIRGEQFF. CDR3 in DNA: TGTGCCAGTAGTATTCGCGGTGAGCAGTTCTTC. J is TRBJ2-1 and V is TRBV19; D uncertain. The CDR3 is 11 amino acids. Looked up from germline, CDR1 is LNHDA and CDR2 is SQIVND (reference sequence). V was clipped by 3 bases and J by 9 bases, with 6 bases between them.

V gene TRBV5-1 combines with J gene TRBJ2-1; 9 nucleotides agree with TRBD2. CDR1 is SGHRS and CDR2 is YFSETQ in the germline V gene. The CDR3 runs 15 residues. Unmatched junction bases numbered 9, after V lost 4 bases and J lost 7 bases. CDR3 DNA: TGCGCCAGCAGCCATAGCGGGGGCCTAGGGAATGAGCAGTTCTTC. It is translated as CASSHSGGLGNEQFF.

The chain combines TRBV7-9 with TRBJ2-1, with 10 bases lining up with TRBD2. V gave up 5 bases and J gave up 5 bases; unmatched junction bases: 3. The germline V gene encodes CDR1 SEHNR and CDR2 FQNEAQ (reference sequence). This CDR3 comprises 14 residues. DNA of the CDR3: TGTGCCAGCAGCCCTAGCGGGGGCCACAATGAGCAGTTCTTC. Translated: CASSPSGGHNEQFF.

In regard to this clonotype: The junction differs from germline at one of its ends, possibly a read error. The rearrangement links TRBV12-5 to TRBJ1-1; the match to TRBD1 covers 9 bases. Germline V lookup: CDR1 LGHNT, CDR2 FRNRAP. The CDR3 extends over 15 amino acids. In DNA form, the CDR3 reads TGTGCTAGTGGTTTGGTACGGACAGGGGTTGCTGAAGTTTTCTTT. It specifies CASGLVRTGVAEVFF.

J is TRBJ2-5 and V is TRBV29-1; 12 bases are a match to TRBD1. Germline V CDR1 and CDR2: SQVTM, ANQGSEA. The CDR3 covers 14 residues. The V segment lost 4 bases and the J segment 4 bases; nucleotides outside the gene matches: 4. The CDR3 region has the DNA TGCAGCGTTGGCGGGACAGGGGGCAGAGAGACCCAGTACTTC. Translated, it gives CSVGGTGGRETQYF.

The V and J genes are TRBV4-1 and TRBJ2-5; D not certain. CDR3 size: 13 residues. The germline V and J ends were trimmed by 4 bases and 3 bases, with 9 bases remaining between them. Germline V CDR1 and CDR2: MGHRA, YSYEKL. In DNA, the CDR3 is TGCGCCAGCAGCCCATTAGTTGAAGAGACCCAGTACTTC. Its translation is CASSPLVEETQYF.

The chain combines TRBV19 with TRBJ2-7, with 8 bases that match TRBD1. Germline CDR1 and CDR2: LNHDA and SQIVND (reference sequence). The CDR3 is 13 residues long. The junction had 4 bases not matched to a gene; V was cut back by 3 bases and J by 6 bases. This CDR3 is CASSISGGSEQYV. The CDR3 region has the DNA TGTGCCAGTAGTATCTCAGGGGGCTCCGAGCAGTACGTC.

The V and J genes are TRBV12-5 and TRBJ1-1; D perhaps matches TRBD1 (5 bases). Per germline, CDR1 LGHNT and CDR2 FRNRAP. CDR3 length: 14 amino acids. V lost 7 bases and J 5 bases, leaving 17 bases between the germline ends. As DNA, the CDR3 is TGTGCTAGTGCCTGGGGTGGGGCCGGGACTGAAGCTTTCTTT. Translating it yields CASAWGGAGTEAFF.

The V call is TRBV5-4, the J call TRBJ2-5, with D perhaps being TRBD1 or TRBD2 (5 bases each). Trimming stripped 0 bases from V and 1 base from J, with 10 bases between. CDR1 SGHNT and CDR2 YYREEE come from the germline V gene (reference sequence). This CDR3 comprises 15 residues. This CDR3 reads CASSLAPGPQETQYF. The CDR3 nucleotides are TGTGCCAGCAGCTTGGCCCCGGGACCCCAAGAGACCCAGTACTTC.